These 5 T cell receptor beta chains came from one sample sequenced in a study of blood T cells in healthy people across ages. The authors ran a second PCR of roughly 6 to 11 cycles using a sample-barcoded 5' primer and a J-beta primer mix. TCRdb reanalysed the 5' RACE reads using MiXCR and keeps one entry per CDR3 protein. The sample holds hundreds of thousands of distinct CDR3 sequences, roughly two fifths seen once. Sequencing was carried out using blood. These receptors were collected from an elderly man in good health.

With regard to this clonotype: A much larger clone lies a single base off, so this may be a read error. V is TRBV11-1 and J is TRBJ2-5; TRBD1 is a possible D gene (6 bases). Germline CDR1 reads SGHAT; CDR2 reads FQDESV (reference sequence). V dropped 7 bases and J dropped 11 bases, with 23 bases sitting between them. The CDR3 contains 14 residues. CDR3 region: CASTEGEKRGEQYF. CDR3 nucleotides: TGTGCCAGCACCGAGGGGGAAAAGAGGGGTGAGCAGTACTTC.

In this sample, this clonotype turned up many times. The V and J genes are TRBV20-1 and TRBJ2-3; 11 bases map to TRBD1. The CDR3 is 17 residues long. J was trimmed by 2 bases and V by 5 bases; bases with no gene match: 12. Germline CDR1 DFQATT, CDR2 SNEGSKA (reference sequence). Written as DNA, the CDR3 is TGCAGTGCTCCCACATCGTTGGGACAGGGGGACACAGATACGCAGTATTTT. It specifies CSAPTSLGQGDTDTQYF.

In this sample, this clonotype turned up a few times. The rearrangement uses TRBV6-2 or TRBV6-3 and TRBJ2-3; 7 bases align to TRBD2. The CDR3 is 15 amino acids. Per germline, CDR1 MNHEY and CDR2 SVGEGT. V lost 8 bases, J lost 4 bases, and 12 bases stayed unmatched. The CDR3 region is CASLSSRLAPDTQYF. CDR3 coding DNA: TGTGCCAGCCTGTCATCGAGACTAGCTCCAGATACGCAGTATTTT.

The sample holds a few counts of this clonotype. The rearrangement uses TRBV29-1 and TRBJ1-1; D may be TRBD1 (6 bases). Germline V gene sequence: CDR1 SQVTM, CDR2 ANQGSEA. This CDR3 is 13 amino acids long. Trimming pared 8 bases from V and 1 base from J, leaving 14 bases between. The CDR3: CSTSGQTNTEAFF. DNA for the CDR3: TGCAGCACCTCGGGACAAACGAACACTGAAGCTTTCTTT.

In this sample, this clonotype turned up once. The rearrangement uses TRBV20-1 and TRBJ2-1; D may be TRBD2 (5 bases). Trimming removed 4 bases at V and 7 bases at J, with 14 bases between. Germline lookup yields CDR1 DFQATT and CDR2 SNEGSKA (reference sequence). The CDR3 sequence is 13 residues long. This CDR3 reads CSANWYQRNEQFF. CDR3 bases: TGCAGTGCTAATTGGTATCAGCGGAATGAGCAGTTCTTC.